The source of this TCR beta chain is a study of regulatory T cells in long-lasting Graves disease. Time point given: persistent/refractory GD, antithyroid drugs over 5 years with positive TRAb. Following extraction of RNA from PBMCs, that RNA was used to make the TCR library. Xi'an, China, was home to the endocrinology department that provided patients. TCR beta libraries were built with iRepertoire HTBI primers and Arm-PCR of CDR3 regions. In TCRdb, the multiplex PCR reads were re-called with MiXCR into one record per CDR3 protein. The sample contains roughly 360,000 distinct CDR3 sequences, approximately 25% of which appear only once. V was pared by 5 bases and J by 4 bases, with 3 bases between. The germline CDR1 and CDR2 sequences are MDHEN and SYDVKM. The length of the CDR3 is 11 residues. This clonotype occurred a few times.

This chain connects TRBV28 to TRBJ1-3, with unresolved D. This receptor was taken from a middle-aged woman with Graves disease. The sequenced sample was peripheral blood mononuclear cells (PBMCs), obtained when the disease was refractory, from a patient treated with antithyroid drugs. CDR3 DNA: TGTGCCAGCAGTAACGGAAACACCATATATTTT. Protein: CASSNGNTIYF.